These 19 T cell receptor beta chains were sequenced from one sample in a study of Ad26.COV2.S vaccination and SARS-CoV-2 variants. The assay was immunoSEQ multiplex PCR, and TCRdb's table has in-frame clones only and misses some. Among some 350,000 clones listed, about 88% were seen once. Treatment: some 20 received Ad26.COV2.S at low or high dose, single or two shots; a few received placebo; per-sample allocation not given. Samples were taken on day 63 after the first vaccine or placebo injection. Sample: peripheral blood, taken in a trial of Ad26.COV2.S vaccine versus placebo. The receptor source for this set is a person aged 18-65 years who received the Ad26.COV2.S COVID-19 vaccine or a placebo.

This sequence joins TRBV7-9 and TRBJ2-1; unclear D gene. Germline CDR1 is SEHNR and CDR2 is FQNEAQ (reference sequence). This CDR3 has 15 residues. Deletions cut 0 bases from V and 7 bases from J, with 13 bases between. Here the CDR3 reads CASSLAPSPRNEQFF. CDR3 coding DNA: TGTGCCAGCAGCTTAGCCCCCTCGCCCAGGAATGAGCAGTTCTTC.

The table lists this clone with a few counts. The chain is built from TRBV6-2 or TRBV6-3 and TRBJ1-6; D may be TRBD1 (5 bases). This CDR3 contains 14 residues. Germline assignment: CDR1 MNHEY and CDR2 SVGEGT. The V end was cut by 4 bases, the J end by 7 bases, with 11 bases between. The CDR3 region is CASSFGGVNSPLHF. The CDR3 bases are TGTGCCAGCAGTTTCGGGGGAGTGAATTCACCCCTCCACTTT.

Worth noting for this clone: The identical CDR3 is also encoded by other nucleotide sequences in the sample. The rearrangement links TRBV27 to TRBJ1-5; D uncertain. The CDR3 is made up of 13 amino acids. Germline CDR1 reads MNHEY; CDR2 reads SMNVEV (reference sequence). The V and J ends lost 2 bases and 2 bases respectively, with 4 bases between them. Written as DNA, the CDR3 is TGTGCCAGCAGTTTAATGGGCAATCAGCCCCAGCATTTT. It specifies CASSLMGNQPQHF.

This clone was seen only once. J is TRBJ2-1 and V is TRBV6-2 or TRBV6-3, with TRBD2 matching over 11 bases. V lost 6 bases to trimming and J lost 8 bases; unmatched junction nucleotides: 18. Germline CDR1 MNHEY, CDR2 SVGEGT. CDR3 length: 18 amino acids. The CDR3 DNA sequence: TGTGCCAGCAGCCCCGGGACTAGCGGACTAGGGATCAGGTATGAGCAGTTCTTC. Protein: CASSPGTSGLGIRYEQFF.

The V and J genes are TRBV6-5 and TRBJ1-1; no firm D call. Germline assignment: CDR1 MNHEY and CDR2 SVGAGI. This CDR3 spans 14 amino acids. Trimming took off 6 bases at V and 3 bases at J, with 14 bases between the two ends. The CDR3 coding sequence is TGTGCCAGCAGCCAACTCGGCCCGGACACTGAAGCTTTCTTT. As protein: CASSQLGPDTEAFF.

This clone is a singleton in its sample. The V gene is TRBV27, the J gene TRBJ1-1, with D unclear. Trimming removed 3 bases at V and 1 base at J, with 9 bases between. Germline lookup yields CDR1 MNHEY and CDR2 SMNVEV (reference sequence). The CDR3 is made up of 14 amino acids. The CDR3 here is CASSLRPRNTEAFF. CDR3 DNA: TGTGCCAGCAGTTTGAGACCGAGGAACACTGAAGCTTTCTTT.

The chain is built from TRBV7-9 and TRBJ1-6; D not certain. Germline V gene sequence: CDR1 SEHNR, CDR2 FQNEAQ (reference sequence). The CDR3 is made up of 18 amino acids. Trimming pared 6 bases from V and 0 bases from J, leaving 18 bases between. CDR3 amino acids: CASRTPGDQSSYNSPLHF. CDR3 coding DNA: TGTGCCAGCAGAACACCGGGCGACCAGAGCTCCTATAATTCACCCCTCCACTTT. Full variable domain (rest looked up from reference TRBV7-9 and TRBJ1-6): DTGVSQNPRHKITKRGQNVTFRCDPISEHNRLYWYRQTLGQGPEFLTYFQNEAQLEKSRLLSDRFSAERPKGSFSTLEIQRTEQGDSAMYLCASRTPGDQSSYNSPLHFGNGTRLTVT.

The V gene is TRBV5-5, the J gene TRBJ2-2, with TRBD2 as a possible D gene (6 bases). The CDR3 runs to 15 residues. The germline CDR1 and CDR2 sequences are SGHKS and YYEKEE (reference sequence). The ends were cut back, 2 bases at V and 6 bases at J, with 14 bases in the middle. The CDR3 is CASSLSLGGPGELFF. The CDR3 coding sequence is TGTGCCAGCAGCTTAAGTCTCGGGGGTCCCGGGGAGCTGTTTTTT.

V usage is TRBV2 and J usage is TRBJ1-5, with a possible D match to TRBD1 (6 bases). The CDR3 is made up of 15 amino acids. Germline V gives CDR1 SNHLY, CDR2 FYNNEI. Trimming took off 6 bases at V and 0 bases at J, with 12 bases between the two ends. The CDR3, as DNA: TGTGCCAGCAGGACAGGAGAACGTAGCAATCAGCCCCAGCATTTT. It codes for CASRTGERSNQPQHF.

The chain uses TRBV7-9 and TRBJ2-2; D ambiguous. The CDR3 sequence is 15 residues long. Germline V CDR1 and CDR2: SEHNR, FQNEAQ (reference sequence). Trimming took off 2 bases at V and 4 bases at J, with 11 bases between the two ends. The CDR3 DNA sequence: TGTGCCAGCAGCTTATCCCTTTCCATCACCGGGGAGCTGTTTTTT. It encodes CASSLSLSITGELFF.

This clone was seen just once. At one boundary the junction diverges from the germline segment, which might be a read error. The rearrangement links TRBV9 to TRBJ1-1; weak D call: TRBD1 (6 bases). Germline V gene lookup returns CDR1 SGDLS and CDR2 YYNGEE. The CDR3 runs to 14 residues. The CDR3 loop reads CAGSEDSVGTEAFF. The CDR3 nucleotides read TGTGCCGGCAGCGAGGACAGCGTGGGCACTGAAGCTTTCTTT.

This clone was found once. V and J are TRBV3-1 (or the pseudogene TRBV3-2) and TRBJ2-2; D not resolved. V dropped 4 bases and J dropped 4 bases, with 10 bases sitting between them. CDR1 and CDR2 (germline): LGHDT, YNNKEL (reference sequence). This CDR3 is built from 14 residues. In DNA form, the CDR3 reads TGTGCCAGCAGCCGAACCGGGTTCACCGGGGAGCTGTTTTTT. Translation: CASSRTGFTGELFF.

This chain uses TRBV10-1 with TRBJ2-7; D perhaps matches TRBD2 (5 bases). The CDR3 is 13 residues long. Germline V gene data show CDR1 as WNHNN and CDR2 as SYGVQD (reference sequence). With 2 bases removed from V and 3 bases from J, the gap between germline ends came to 8 bases. CDR3 region: CASSEAGGYEQYF. The CDR3, as DNA: TGCGCCAGCAGTGAGGCGGGCGGCTACGAGCAGTACTTC.

The chain carries TRBV10-3 and TRBJ1-2; no clear D gene. This CDR3 spans 14 amino acids. Germline CDR1 is ENHRY and CDR2 is SYGVKD. Trimming removed 6 bases at V and 3 bases at J, with 14 bases between. The DNA for the CDR3 is TGTGCCATCAGAGGTCAGGCGCGGGACTATGGCTACACCTTC. It is translated as CAIRGQARDYGYTF.

As for this clone: One end of the junction fails to match germline, which may point to a read error. This sequence joins TRBV15 and TRBJ2-7; 7 positions agree with TRBD1. This CDR3 spans 13 amino acids. CDR1 is LNHNV and CDR2 is YYDKDF in the germline V gene (reference sequence). The CDR3 DNA sequence: TGTGCCACCAGCAGAGTACCCCGGGACAGCCTAAACTTC. Translation gives CATSRVPRDSLNF.

The V and J genes are TRBV7-6 and TRBJ1-1; D is unclear. The CDR3 consists of 16 residues. The germline gives CDR1 SGHVS, CDR2 FNYEAQ. The V gene lost 2 bases and the J gene lost 4 bases, with 17 bases spanning the gap. In DNA, the CDR3 is TGTGCCAGCAGCTTAAACCCCGTCATTGGGCCCACTGAAGCTTTCTTT. Its translation: CASSLNPVIGPTEAFF.

This clone showed up just once. The rearrangement links TRBV28 to TRBJ2-7; D uncertain. This CDR3 spans 15 amino acids. Per the germline V gene, CDR1 is MDHEN and CDR2 is SYDVKM. V dropped 2 bases and J dropped 5 bases, with 16 bases sitting between them. CDR3 protein: CASSLSKIGNNEQYF. The CDR3 DNA is TGTGCCAGCAGTTTAAGTAAGATTGGAAACAACGAGCAGTACTTC.

The rearrangement links TRBV29-1 to TRBJ2-2; 11 bases are a match to TRBD1. Per the germline V gene, CDR1 is SQVTM and CDR2 is ANQGSEA. This CDR3 has 14 amino acids. V dropped 4 bases and J dropped 6; count of bases not matched to a gene: 4. The CDR3 DNA follows: TGCAGCGTTGTCCGGGACAGGGGGTCCGGGGAGCTGTTTTTT. Translation: CSVVRDRGSGELFF.

This clone showed up just once. J is TRBJ1-5 and V is TRBV6-1; D may be TRBD1 (5 bases). Germline V gives CDR1 MNHNS, CDR2 SASEGT. V lost 3 bases and J lost 0, with 6 bases in between. The CDR3 extends over 14 amino acids. DNA for the CDR3: TGTGCCAGCAGTGAGGGGCTTAGCAATCAGCCCCAGCATTTT. Its translation: CASSEGLSNQPQHF.